A selection of T cell receptor beta chains follows, all from one sample in a study of Graves' ophthalmopathy and Graves' hyperthyroidism. MiXCR, run by TCRdb on the multiplex PCR reads, gives a single entry per CDR3 protein. The sample lists about 550,000 distinct CDR3 sequences, 35% to 45% occurring once. Specimen: peripheral blood or thyroid tissue (not recorded which). The receptor set was obtained from an adult man with Graves' hyperthyroidism. Both conserved end residues are part of each CDR3. The order of the fields is clone size, D gene, V gene, J gene, CDR3 DNA, CDR3 protein. A D gene is named only where the DNA matches it firmly. Not every row has a clone size; where given, it reads once, few, many or a size class.

few,TRBD2,TRBV12-3/TRBV12-4,TRBJ2-7,TGTGCCAGCAGTTTACGGGGGGGCAGTTACGAGCAGTACTTC,CASSLRGGSYEQYF
NA,TRBD1,TRBV2,TRBJ1-1,TGTCCCAGCAAAGGGACAGCGGGTAGAAACACTGAAGCTTTCTTT,CPSKGTAGRNTEAFF
NA,TRBD1,TRBV20-1,TRBJ2-7,TGCAGTGCCGGGACAGGGAGCTCCTACGAGCAGTACTTC,CSAGTGSSYEQYF
NA,NA,TRBV7-9,TRBJ1-4,TGTGCCAGCAGCTTAGAACGCGGGAATGAAAAACTGTTTTTT,CASSLERGNEKLFF
NA,NA,TRBV19,TRBJ1-2,TGTGCCAGTAACTACACGGGCTATGGCTACACCTTC,CASNYTGYGYTF
few,NA,TRBV30,TRBJ2-5,TGTGCCTGGAGTTTCTGGGGCAGAGAGACCCAGTACTTC,CAWSFWGRETQYF
NA,TRBD2,TRBV7-8,TRBJ2-1,TGTGCCAGCAGCTTCACTAGCGGGAGAAGGGCGGGTGGTGAGCAGTTCTTC,CASSFTSGRRAGGEQFF
many,NA,TRBV20-1,TRBJ2-5,TGCAGTGCTACCCCAGGGGGGCGGGGAGAGACCCAGTACTTC,CSATPGGRGETQYF
many,NA,TRBV12-3/TRBV12-4,TRBJ2-7,TGTGCCAGCAGTTTTGGGCCGCGCGGCGAGCAGTACTTC,CASSFGPRGEQYF
NA,TRBD2,TRBV20-1,TRBJ2-1,TGCAGTGCCCATGGGACTAGCGGGGCTAGCTCCTACAATGAGCAGTTCTTC,CSAHGTSGASSYNEQFF
NA,NA,TRBV6-1,TRBJ1-5,TGTGCCAGCAGTCTCGGAGAAAATAGCAATCAGCCCCAGCATTTT,CASSLGENSNQPQHF
many,NA,TRBV4-2,TRBJ2-5,TGTGCCAGCAGCCTAACTAGTCCTCAAGAGACCCAGTACTTC,CASSLTSPQETQYF
many,NA,TRBV10-2,TRBJ1-6,TGCGCCAGCAGTGAGTTCGGGGATTCACCCCTCCACTTT,CASSEFGDSPLHF
many,NA,TRBV18,TRBJ1-5,TGTGCCAGCTCACCATCAGGGAGCAATCAGCCCCAGCATTTT,CASSPSGSNQPQHF
many,TRBD2,TRBV7-9,TRBJ2-7,TGTGCCAGCAGCCAAGATGCGGGGGTCACCTACGAGCAGTACTTC,CASSQDAGVTYEQYF
NA,TRBD2,TRBV19,TRBJ2-6,TGTGCCAGTATGGGGGGGTACGCTGAAGCTTTC,CASMGGYAEAF
many,NA,TRBV14,TRBJ1-2,TGTGCCAGCAGCGGAGCAACGGGCTATGGCTACACCTTC,CASSGATGYGYTF
many,NA,TRBV7-9,TRBJ1-6,TGTGCCAGCGGGGTCACTGGACAGCGAAATTCACCCCTCCACTTT,CASGVTGQRNSPLHF
many,NA,TRBV4-1,TRBJ2-7,TGCGCCAGCAGCCAAGATGTCGGGGGTAGGTACGAGCAGTACTTC,CASSQDVGGRYEQYF
NA,NA,TRBV19,TRBJ2-2,TGTGCCAGTAGTACTCAGCGCACCGGGGAGCTGTTTTTT,CASSTQRTGELFF
few,NA,TRBV28,TRBJ1-5,TGTGCCAGCAGTTTAAATCCGGGTACCCATCAGCCCCAGCATTTT,CASSLNPGTHQPQHF
many,NA,TRBV27,TRBJ2-5,TGTGCCAGCAGTCCTCTCGACCAAGAGACCCAGTACTTC,CASSPLDQETQYF
NA,NA,TRBV6-5,TRBJ1-2,TGTGCCAGCAGTTACTCGGGACAACCTCGAGGCTACACCTTC,CASSYSGQPRGYTF
few,TRBD2,TRBV7-8,TRBJ2-5,TGTGCCAGCAGCCAATCCGGGACTGGCGGGGGGGAGACCCAGTACTTC,CASSQSGTGGGETQYF
many,TRBD2,TRBV9,TRBJ2-7,TGTGCCAGCAGCGTGGCTAGCGGGAGTACTTACGAGCAGTACTTC,CASSVASGSTYEQYF
many,NA,TRBV7-6,TRBJ1-5,TGTGCCAGCAGCCCAGGGTCTCATCAGCCCCAGCATTTT,CASSPGSHQPQHF
few,NA,TRBV4-1,TRBJ1-5,TGCGCCAGCAGCCAAGAACATGGCCAGGGTTACTCGCCCCAGCATTTT,CASSQEHGQGYSPQHF
NA,NA,TRBV19,TRBJ1-2,TGTGCCAGTAGTATTGCGGTACGTCTCGGAGGGGGCTACACCTTC,CASSIAVRLGGGYTF
NA,NA,TRBV5-1,TRBJ1-1,TGTGCCAGCACCCGATGGGTGGGCACTAACACTGAAGCTTTCTTT,CASTRWVGTNTEAFF
NA,NA,TRBV19,TRBJ2-3,TGTGCCAGTAGTGACGGTTGGGGCACGGATACGCAGTATTTT,CASSDGWGTDTQYF
many,NA,TRBV6-2/TRBV6-3,TRBJ2-5,TGTGCCAGCAAAGTCATCGGGTGGGAGACCCAGTACTTC,CASKVIGWETQYF
many,NA,TRBV12-3/TRBV12-4,TRBJ1-4,TGTGCCAGCAGTTTAAGGACGGTAAATGAAAAACTGTTTTTT,CASSLRTVNEKLFF
NA,NA,TRBV30,TRBJ1-2,TGTGCCTGGAGTGTACCGGGTCTTAGTGGCTACACCTTC,CAWSVPGLSGYTF
many,TRBD1,TRBV7-8,TRBJ2-7,TGTGCCAGCAGCTCCCCCCGGACAGGGAATCACGAGCAGTACTTC,CASSSPRTGNHEQYF
NA,NA,TRBV29-1,TRBJ1-1,TGCAGCACCTTAGGGGGACACCTGAACACTGAAGCTTTCTTT,CSTLGGHLNTEAFF
NA,NA,TRBV5-1,TRBJ2-7,TGTGCCAGCAGCCGCGCAGGGGAAAGCTCCTGCGAGCAGTACTTC,CASSRAGESSCEQYF
NA,NA,TRBV7-3,TRBJ2-1,TGTGCCAGCAGTAGGGCTAGCGCTGATGAGCAGTTCTTC,CASSRASADEQFF
NA,NA,TRBV15,TRBJ1-2,TGTGCCACCAGCGGTACGGGAGTATCAGGGAGAGAGGATGGCTACACCTTC,CATSGTGVSGREDGYTF
few,NA,TRBV7-8,TRBJ1-1,TGTGCCAGCAGCCCGAGGGACACAAGGAGGGACCCTGAAGCTTTCTTT,CASSPRDTRRDPEAFF
many,NA,TRBV12-5,TRBJ1-1,TGTGCTAGTGTGACGCAGGGCACTGAAGCTTTCTTT,CASVTQGTEAFF
many,NA,TRBV2,TRBJ1-3,TGTGCCAGCAGTAACGGACAGGGAAACACCATATATTTT,CASSNGQGNTIYF
NA,TRBD1,TRBV10-2,TRBJ2-5,TGCGCCATACAGGGGGCTCAAGAGACCCAGTACTTC,CAIQGAQETQYF
NA,NA,TRBV14,TRBJ1-6,TGTGCCAGCAGCCAAGATACTGCGGGGCATTCACCCCTCCACTTT,CASSQDTAGHSPLHF
many,TRBD2,TRBV12-3/TRBV12-4,TRBJ2-7,TGTGCCAGCAGCGAAAGCGGGAGAGACTACGAGCAGTACTTC,CASSESGRDYEQYF
many,TRBD2,TRBV10-1,TRBJ2-2,TGCGCCAGCAGTGAATGGGGACTAGGAAGGCCCGGGGAGCTGTTTTTT,CASSEWGLGRPGELFF
NA,TRBD1,TRBV2,TRBJ2-7,TGTGCCAGCGTCACTGGAGCCGGGACAGGTACCTACGAGCAGTACTTC,CASVTGAGTGTYEQYF
NA,TRBD1,TRBV12-3/TRBV12-4,TRBJ1-1,TGTGCCAGCAGTCAGGGGGTAAGGACTGAAGCTTTCTTT,CASSQGVRTEAFF
many,TRBD1,TRBV2,TRBJ1-1,TGTGCCACGGGGGGACAGGGCAAAGCTTTCTTT,CATGGQGKAFF
many,TRBD1,TRBV11-2,TRBJ1-2,TGTGCCAGCAGCTTAGTAAGACAGGGCCTTCATGGCTACACCTTC,CASSLVRQGLHGYTF
NA,TRBD1,TRBV2,TRBJ2-5,TGTGCCAGCAGTCCGACAGGGGACCAGTACTTC,CASSPTGDQYF
few,TRBD2,TRBV25-1,TRBJ2-1,TGTGCCAGCAGTGAGGAGGGAGGGACTAGCGGGGGGCTTGAGCAGTTCTTC,CASSEEGGTSGGLEQFF
many,NA,TRBV6-1,TRBJ1-2,TGTGCCAGCAGTGAAGCTTCGCGGCTTGGCTACACCTTC,CASSEASRLGYTF
NA,NA,TRBV25-1,TRBJ1-4,TGTGCCAGCAGTGGGGTTTATGAAAAACTGCTTTTT,CASSGVYEKLLF